One and the same sample provided the 29 T cell receptor beta chains below, sequenced in a study of identical twins. TCRdb reprocessed the 5' RACE reads with MiXCR, giving one entry per CDR3 protein. The sample includes 420,000 or so distinct CDR3 sequences, approximately 17% of them seen just once. Source material: naive T cells sorted from blood. These receptors were obtained from a man aged 50 or older in good health.

This clonotype was found many times. The gene calls are TRBV20-1 and TRBJ1-1; a weak D match, TRBD1 (5 bases). Between the trimmed V and J ends, which lost 0 bases and 5 bases, there was a span of 13 bases. Germline values: CDR1 DFQATT, CDR2 SNEGSKA (reference sequence). The CDR3 spans 14 residues. CDR3 in amino acids: CSAREGRTLTEAFF. The CDR3 DNA follows: TGCAGTGCTAGAGAGGGACGTACGCTAACTGAAGCTTTCTTT.

This clonotype was found many times. J is TRBJ2-1 and V is TRBV5-1; 7 bases align to TRBD1. The germline gives CDR1 SGHRS, CDR2 YFSETQ. The CDR3 length is 15 residues. V lost 2 bases to trimming and J lost 4 bases; unmatched junction nucleotides: 6. CDR3 loop: CASSFETGSYNEQFF. CDR3 nucleotides: TGCGCCAGCAGCTTCGAGACAGGGTCTTACAATGAGCAGTTCTTC.

The chain has TRBV5-1 and TRBJ1-1; D not resolved. Looked up from germline, CDR1 is SGHRS and CDR2 is YFSETQ. Trimming removed 3 bases from V and 0 bases from J, with 12 bases in between. This CDR3 has 15 residues. In DNA, the CDR3 is TGCGCCAGCAGCTCAATTGCGGCACTGAACACTGAAGCTTTCTTT. Translating gives CASSSIAALNTEAFF. Drawing the rest from reference TRBV5-1 and TRBJ1-1, the complete variable domain is KAGVTQTPRYLIKTRGQQVTLSCSPISGHRSVSWYQQTPGQGLQFLFEYFSETQRNKGNFPGRFSGRQFSNSRSEMNVSTLELGDSALYLCASSSIAALNTEAFFGQGTRLTVV.

This clonotype was recorded a few times. The rearrangement uses TRBV5-1 and TRBJ2-7; TRBD1 matches at 9 bases. The CDR3 covers 12 residues. Germline trimming cut 7 bases from V and 5 bases from J; bases unmatched to any gene: 4. Germline CDR1 is SGHRS and CDR2 is YFSETQ. In DNA, the CDR3 is TGCGCCAGCTCCGGACAGGGGAACGAGCAGTACTTC. Amino acid sequence: CASSGQGNEQYF.

Turning to this clonotype: A read error may explain this, as a much larger clone is one base away. The chain recombines TRBV5-1 with TRBJ1-1, with D hard to call. The CDR3 spans 13 residues. Trimming pared 4 bases from V and 7 bases from J, leaving 14 bases between. Germline CDR1 is SGHRS and CDR2 is YFSETQ. CDR3 loop: CASSLGGPNEAFF. The CDR3 coding sequence is TGCGCCAGCAGCCTCGGAGGTCCCAATGAAGCTTTCTTT.

This clonotype was detected many times. This chain joins TRBV29-1 and TRBJ2-7, with 9 bases identical to TRBD1. This CDR3 region has 12 residues. The V gene's germline CDR1 is SQVTM and CDR2 ANQGSEA. Trimming removed 7 bases from V and 2 bases from J; junction bases left unmatched: 3. In DNA form, the CDR3 reads TGCAGCGCGCGACAGGGGGCCTACGAGCAGTACTTC. It encodes CSARQGAYEQYF.

The chain combines TRBV20-1 with TRBJ2-4, with TRBD2 identical over 7 bases. CDR1 is DFQATT and CDR2 is SNEGSKA in the germline V gene (reference sequence). The CDR3 is 16 amino acids. After removal of 6 bases from V and 1 base from J, the junction contained 12 bases not matched to a gene. The CDR3 is CSATQAGRRAKNIQYF. Here the CDR3 DNA reads TGCAGTGCCACGCAAGCGGGAAGGCGGGCCAAAAACATTCAGTACTTC.

Ten or more counts support this clonotype. The V call is TRBV6-2 or TRBV6-3, the J call TRBJ2-2; tentative D call: TRBD2 (6 bases). Trimming took off 2 bases at V and 1 base at J, with 11 bases between the two ends. This CDR3 has 16 residues. CDR1 is MNHEY and CDR2 is SVGEGT in the germline V gene. CDR3: CASSYVGGMNTGELFF. The CDR3 DNA reads TGTGCCAGCAGTTACGTAGGCGGGATGAACACCGGGGAGCTGTTTTTT.

V and J are TRBV15 and TRBJ1-2, with no clear D. Germline CDR1 and CDR2: LNHNV and YYDKDF (reference sequence). There are 15 residues in the CDR3. With 0 bases removed from V and 0 bases from J, the gap between germline ends came to 8 bases. The CDR3 bases are TGTGCCACCAGCAGAGATGTTGCTACTAACTATGGCTACACCTTC. Protein sequence: CATSRDVATNYGYTF. The full variable domain, with the rest looked up from reference TRBV15 and TRBJ1-2, is DAMVIQNPRYQVTQFGKPVTLSCSQTLNHNVMYWYQQKSSQAPKLLFHYYDKDFNNEADTPDNFQSRRPNTSFCFLDIRSPGLGDTAMYLCATSRDVATNYGYTFGSGTRLTVV.

Many counts were recorded for this clonotype. V gene TRBV15 combines with J gene TRBJ1-6, with D unclear. Looked up from germline, CDR1 is LNHNV and CDR2 is YYDKDF (reference sequence). V was pared by 1 base and J by 6 bases, with 13 bases between. The CDR3 contains 16 residues. The CDR3 region has the DNA TGTGCCACCAGCAGAGGTCTAGCGACTGCTAATTCACCCCTCCACTTT. Amino acid sequence: CATSRGLATANSPLHF.

There are a few counts of this clonotype. The chain couples TRBV7-9 to TRBJ2-7, with D tentatively TRBD2 (6 bases). The CDR3 has 12 residues. Germline CDR1 reads SEHNR; CDR2 reads FQNEAQ (reference sequence). Trimming left V 3 bases short and J 8 bases short, with 11 bases between. The CDR3 sequence is CASSLAGRQQYF. The CDR3 region has the DNA TGTGCCAGCAGCTTGGCGGGACGGCAGCAGTACTTC.

The sample holds many counts of this clonotype. This chain links TRBV19 with TRBJ2-7; TRBD1 aligns across 10 bases. V shed 7 bases and J 0 bases; nucleotides not matched to a gene: 3. The CDR3 extends over 14 amino acids. Germline CDR1 reads LNHDA; CDR2 reads SQIVND (reference sequence). CDR3 bases: TGTGCCAGTATGAGGACAGGGGGCTCCTACGAGCAGTACTTC. It specifies CASMRTGGSYEQYF.

This rearrangement joins TRBV12-5 to TRBJ2-2, with 9 bases lining up with TRBD1. V lost 4 bases and J lost 2; bases outside the gene matches: 5. Germline assignment: CDR1 LGHNT and CDR2 FRNRAP. The CDR3 totals 16 residues. The CDR3 sequence is CASGWTGALNTGELFF. The CDR3 coding sequence is TGTGCTAGTGGTTGGACAGGGGCGCTTAACACCGGGGAGCTGTTTTTT.

The chain recombines TRBV28 with TRBJ2-7; a weak D match, TRBD2 (7 bases). The V and J ends lost 4 bases and 2 bases respectively, with 15 bases between them. Germline lookup yields CDR1 MDHEN and CDR2 SYDVKM. This CDR3 is 15 amino acids long. This chain's CDR3 is CASSYHGGRTYEQYF. The CDR3 DNA follows: TGTGCCAGCAGTTACCACGGGGGGCGGACCTACGAGCAGTACTTC.

This clonotype occurred many times. The chain joins TRBV7-9 to TRBJ2-1; perhaps D is TRBD1 or TRBD2 (7 bases each). Germline V gene sequence: CDR1 SEHNR, CDR2 FQNEAQ (reference sequence). CDR3 size: 15 residues. The ends were cut back, 1 base at V and 10 bases at J, with 17 bases in the middle. The CDR3 sequence: CASSLEAARGGEQFF. The CDR3 nucleotides read TGTGCCAGCAGCTTAGAGGCGGCCAGGGGGGGGGAGCAGTTCTTC.

The chain employs TRBV20-1 and TRBJ1-6, with D tentatively TRBD1 (5 bases). The CDR3 spans 17 residues. The ends were cut back, 1 base at V and 7 bases at J, with 20 bases in the middle. CDR1 is DFQATT, CDR2 SNEGSKA, per germline (reference sequence). Here the CDR3 reads CSARAIPGLARNSPLHF. CDR3 DNA sequence: TGCAGTGCTAGAGCCATCCCAGGGCTGGCGAGAAATTCACCCCTCCACTTT.

This clonotype was recorded at least ten times. The germline gene is not matched at one end of the junction; a read error may be the cause. The rearrangement uses TRBV5-1 and TRBJ1-1; unclear D gene. CDR3 length: 13 residues. Germline V gene lookup returns CDR1 SGHRS and CDR2 YFSETQ. CDR3 residues: CASSQDGNTEAFF. The CDR3 DNA follows: TGTGCCAGCAGTCAGGACGGGAACACTGAAGCTTTCTTT.

V usage is TRBV6-2 or TRBV6-3 and J usage is TRBJ1-5, with 7 bases that match TRBD1. Germline-derived CDR1 and CDR2 are MNHEY and SVGEGT. The CDR3 covers 14 residues. V shed 8 bases and J 1 base; nucleotides not matched to a gene: 5. CDR3 nucleotides: TGTGCCAGCCGGGACAGTTGGAGCAATCAGCCCCAGCATTTT. Its translation: CASRDSWSNQPQHF.

This clonotype appeared a few times. The chain couples TRBV10-3 to TRBJ2-7; 8 bases map to TRBD1. After removal of 5 bases from V and 6 bases from J, the junction contained 6 bases not matched to a gene. Germline lookup yields CDR1 ENHRY and CDR2 SYGVKD. This CDR3 region has 13 residues. This chain's CDR3 is CAISLDRGSEQYF. The CDR3 nucleotides read TGTGCCATCAGTTTAGACAGGGGCAGCGAGCAGTACTTC.

This clonotype has ten or more counts. The chain combines TRBV4-2 with TRBJ2-7; perhaps D is TRBD1 or TRBD2 (5 bases each). Between the trimmed V and J ends, which lost 1 base and 3 bases, there was a span of 13 bases. The CDR3 runs 15 residues. Germline CDR1 and CDR2: LGHNA and YNFKEQ. For the CDR3, the DNA is TGTGCCAGCAGCCAAGGATTCGGGGCCAGCTACGAGCAGTACTTC. Translated, it gives CASSQGFGASYEQYF.

The chain couples TRBV30 to TRBJ2-5, with TRBD1 identical over 9 bases. The germline gives CDR1 GTSNPN, CDR2 SVGIG (reference sequence). Losses at the gene ends were 1 base for V and 2 bases for J; bases not matched to a gene: 8. The CDR3 length is 16 residues. The CDR3 sequence is CAWSAGTGLFQETQYF. DNA for the CDR3: TGTGCCTGGAGTGCCGGGACAGGGCTTTTTCAAGAGACCCAGTACTTC.

This clonotype has a handful of counts. V usage is TRBV12-3 or TRBV12-4 and J usage is TRBJ2-7; tentative D call: TRBD2 (5 bases). V was pared by 3 bases and J by 2 bases, with 14 bases between. CDR3 length: 15 residues. Here the CDR3 DNA reads TGTGCCAGCAGTTTGGGGAGTGGCGTAGCCTACGAGCAGTACTTC. Amino acid sequence: CASSLGSGVAYEQYF.

J is TRBJ2-7 and V is TRBV7-2; D is uncertain. V lost 1 base to trimming and J lost 3 bases, with 13 bases between them. Germline CDR1 reads SGHTA; CDR2 reads FQGNSA. CDR3 length: 15 amino acids. The CDR3 loop is CASSLEVGSSYEQYF. As DNA, the CDR3 is TGTGCCAGCAGCTTAGAGGTCGGTAGCAGCTACGAGCAGTACTTC.

This clonotype was picked up many times. The gene calls are TRBV20-1 and TRBJ2-7; unclear D gene. V was trimmed by 5 bases and J by 3 bases, leaving 8 bases between them. The germline V gene has CDR1 DFQATT and CDR2 SNEGSKA (reference sequence). The CDR3 has 11 residues. CDR3 nucleotide sequence: TGCAGTGCTCGACCCGTCTACGAGCAGTACTTC. Encoded protein: CSARPVYEQYF.

Only a few counts were recorded for this clonotype. At one end the junction does not follow the germline gene, possibly because of a read error. The rearrangement joins TRBV7-7 to TRBJ2-5; the D gene could be TRBD1 or TRBD2 (5 bases each). The CDR3 has 15 amino acids. Germline assignment: CDR1 SSHAT and CDR2 FNYEAQ (reference sequence). CDR3 in DNA: TGTGCTAGCAGCTTAGTAGACGGGGCCCGTGAGACCCAGTACTTC. This sequence encodes CASSLVDGARETQYF.

This clonotype was seen repeatedly, ten times or more. The CDR3 DNA follows: TGTGCCAGCAGTTACTCGGGACAGGGCTCCTACGAGCAGTACTTC. Protein sequence: CASSYSGQGSYEQYF. J is TRBJ2-7 and V is TRBV6-2 or TRBV6-3; TRBD1 matches at 9 bases. V gave up 0 bases and J gave up 0 bases; unmatched junction bases: 0. The CDR3 is made up of 15 amino acids. Germline loops: CDR1 MNHEY, CDR2 SVGEGT.

This chain links TRBV20-1 with TRBJ2-1; a possible D gene is TRBD2 (5 bases). Trimming left V 3 bases short and J 4 bases short, with 19 bases between. CDR3 length: 16 amino acids. Germline CDR1 DFQATT, CDR2 SNEGSKA (reference sequence). CDR3 coding DNA: TGCAGTGCTAGGCTAGCTCACCCTCTTTTTTACAATGAGCAGTTCTTC. Translation gives CSARLAHPLFYNEQFF.

This clonotype has a count of ten or more. The V call is TRBV11-2, the J call TRBJ1-3, with 7 bases aligning to TRBD1. Germline V CDR1 and CDR2: SGHAT, FQNNGV. V lost 5 bases and J lost 0; bases outside the gene matches: 7. CDR3 length: 16 amino acids. The CDR3 protein is CASSKYRGPSGNTIYF. The DNA for the CDR3 is TGTGCCAGCAGCAAGTACAGGGGCCCCTCTGGAAACACCATATATTTT.

This clonotype has at least ten counts. The genes are TRBV20-1 and TRBJ1-5, with 9 bases identical to TRBD1. This CDR3 has 14 residues. Trimming cost V 0 bases and J 6 bases; bases outside gene matches: 3. Germline V gives CDR1 DFQATT, CDR2 SNEGSKA (reference sequence). This CDR3 reads CSAREDRGGQPQHF. CDR3 in DNA: TGCAGTGCTAGAGAGGACAGGGGAGGTCAGCCCCAGCATTTT.